This TCR beta chain was sequenced during a study of T cells in Graves' hyperthyroidism and ophthalmopathy. Authors of the study amplified TCR beta CDR3 regions from RNA transcripts. HTBI primers were employed in a first-round RT-PCR of the TCR CDR3. TCRdb re-called the multiplex PCR reads with MiXCR, one entry per CDR3 protein. The sample includes roughly 500,000 distinct CDR3 sequences, around 16% of them seen just once. The clonotype comes from a woman in her 30s with Graves' ophthalmopathy. The source material was blood.

The CDR3 region is CAWSVQAGKGYTF. The DNA for the CDR3 is TGTGCCTGGAGTGTACAGGCAGGGAAGGGCTACACCTTC. The chain employs TRBV30 and TRBJ1-2, with D perhaps matching TRBD1 (5 bases). The CDR3 has 13 residues. Germline lookup yields CDR1 GTSNPN and CDR2 SVGIG (reference sequence). V shed 0 bases and J shed 8 bases, with 13 bases lying between them.